The T cell receptor (beta chain) under discussion was sequenced for a study of OX40 agonist ivuxolimab in advanced cancers. Whole-study context: The treatment was a fully human IgG2 OX40 agonist, ivuxolimab. Checkpoint inhibitors had been given previously to under 50% of patients. Study outcomes and limitations: Dose levels from 0.1 to 3.0 mg/kg saw CD4+ and CD8+ blood T cells expand clonally by week 6. The mean number of expanded clones was higher in CD8+ T cells than in CD4+.

Assay used: immunoSEQ multiplex PCR; TCRdb lists only in-frame clones, some missing. The sample has about 60,000 clones, less than 90% seen once; the top ten hold 0.67%. Concerning this clone itself: Its antigen is not known. Relative to the germline gene, one junction end is altered; a read error may explain this.

Germline CDR1 is SNHLY and CDR2 is FYNNEI. The CDR3 is 15 amino acids. This receptor was obtained from an adult with an advanced solid tumor such as melanoma, head and neck, liver or kidney cancer. The input for sequencing was CD4+ or CD8+ T cells sorted from blood, taken in a trial of the OX40 agonist ivuxolimab. The chain employs TRBV2 and TRBJ1-5; a possible D gene is TRBD1 (6 bases). This chain's CDR3 is CASSDEQGINQLQHF. The CDR3 DNA follows: TGTGCCAGCAGTGACGAACAGGGCATAAATCAGCTCCAGCACTTT.